Included here is one T cell receptor beta chain sequence, with context. Its antigen is unidentified. The data derive from a study of OX40 agonist ivuxolimab in advanced cancers. Notes on the study in general: In CD8+ T cells, expanded clones were on average more numerous than in CD4+.

The protocol was immunoSEQ multiplex PCR, while the TCRdb copy is restricted to in-frame clones and leaves out a portion. The sample has 63,000 or so clones, roughly nine tenths seen once. The germline gives CDR1 SGHVS, CDR2 FQNEAQ. V lost 2 bases and J 5 bases, leaving 7 bases between the germline ends. CDR3 length: 13 amino acids. The sequencing used CD4+ or CD8+ T cells sorted from blood, collected in a trial of the OX40 agonist ivuxolimab. The chain joins TRBV7-8 to TRBJ2-1; D unresolved. This TCR was sampled from an adult with an advanced solid tumor such as melanoma, head and neck, liver or kidney cancer. This CDR3 is CASSLPEHNEQFF. Here the CDR3 DNA reads TGTGCCAGCAGCTTACCAGAACACAATGAGCAGTTCTTC.